This is a list of T cell receptor beta chains from one sample in a study of cytomegalovirus exposure and HLA in healthy donors. Sequencing used immunoSEQ multiplex PCR; TCRdb keeps in-frame clones, though not all of them. Among 150,000 to 200,000 clones listed, roughly four fifths were seen once. The sample comprised PBMCs. These receptors came from a man aged 40-49 years in good health and CMV-seronegative. Both conserved end residues are part of each CDR3. A D gene is named only where the DNA matches it firmly. The size entry is marked missing in some rows and otherwise reads once, few, many or a size class.

17 | TRBJ2-1 | TRBD2 | TRBV7-9 | few | CASREGTSGSSYNEQFF | TGTGCCAGCAGGGAAGGGACTAGCGGGAGCTCCTACAATGAGCAGTTCTTC
15 | TRBJ1-1 | TRBD1 | TRBV2 | - | CASSAQDRGKRHAFF | TGTGCCAGCAGTGCGCAGGACAGGGGGAAGCGGCATGCTTTCTTT
15 | TRBJ1-5 | - | TRBV9 | - | CASSVGGGSSQPQHF | TGTGCCAGCAGCGTAGGAGGAGGGTCGAGTCAGCCCCAGCATTTT
15 | TRBJ2-5 | TRBD1 | TRBV28 | - | CASRFRQGASEAQYF | TGTGCCAGCAGGTTTCGACAGGGGGCCTCCGAGGCCCAGTACTTC
15 | TRBJ2-1 | TRBD2 | TRBV9 | - | CASSSGVGLAGEQFF | TGTGCCAGCAGTTCCGGGGTGGGACTAGCGGGAGAGCAGTTCTTC
16 | TRBJ2-2 | - | TRBV2 | - | CASTGDTVIFTGELFF | TGTGCCAGCACCGGGGATACAGTTATATTTACCGGGGAGCTGTTTTTT
13 | TRBJ2-1 | TRBD2 | TRBV10-3 | - | CAIRGGRNNEQFF | TGTGCCATACGGGGCGGGAGGAACAATGAGCAGTTCTTC
13 | TRBJ2-1 | TRBD2 | TRBV6-6 | - | CASKPSGYNEQFF | TGTGCCAGCAAGCCTAGCGGCTACAATGAGCAGTTCTTC
18 | TRBJ2-6 | TRBD1 | TRBV5-4 | few | CASSLGTGPPAGANGLTF | TGTGCCAGCAGTCTTGGGACAGGGCCACCGGCTGGGGCCAACGGCCTGACTTTC
14 | TRBJ1-5 | - | TRBV28 | - | CASSFLRSNQPQHF | TGTGCCAGCAGTTTTCTTAGAAGCAATCAGCCCCAGCATTTT
13 | TRBJ1-1 | - | TRBV5-4 | - | CASSADLNTEAFF | TGTGCCAGCAGCGCGGACTTGAACACTGAAGCTTTCTTT
15 | TRBJ1-1 | TRBD1 | TRBV5-1 | - | CARSWGQEGITEAFF | TGCGCCAGAAGCTGGGGACAGGAGGGAATCACTGAAGCTTTCTTT
15 | TRBJ1-5 | TRBD1 | TRBV2 | few | CASTGAGGRDQPQHF | TGTGCCAGCACAGGCGCAGGGGGTCGAGATCAGCCCCAGCATTTT
13 | TRBJ1-2 | TRBD1 | TRBV5-1 | - | CASSTGDRDGYTF | TGCGCCAGCAGCACGGGTGACAGGGATGGCTACACCTTC
14 | TRBJ2-7 | TRBD2 | TRBV25-1 | - | CASSLAGRSYEQYF | TGTGCCAGCAGTTTAGCGGGGCGCTCCTACGAGCAGTACTTC
16 | TRBJ1-5 | - | TRBV11-2 | - | CASSLGLGSHRQPQHF | TGTGCCAGCAGCTTAGGGTTGGGCTCCCATAGACAGCCCCAGCATTTT
14 | TRBJ2-1 | TRBD2 | TRBV30 | few | CAWSPREGYNEQFF | TGTGCCTGGAGTCCGAGGGAGGGCTACAATGAGCAGTTCTTC
15 | TRBJ1-4 | TRBD1 | TRBV7-9 | few | CASSLGQGAWEKLFF | TGTGCCAGCAGCTTAGGGCAGGGGGCTTGGGAAAAACTGTTTTTT
13 | TRBJ2-1 | TRBD2 | TRBV7-2 | - | CASSLLAGVEQFF | TGTGCCAGCAGCTTGCTAGCGGGAGTTGAGCAGTTCTTC
15 | TRBJ2-5 | - | TRBV28 | - | CASSRPRTSGETQYF | TGTGCCAGCAGTCGGCCCCGAACATCGGGAGAGACCCAGTACTTC
13 | TRBJ2-2 | - | TRBV29-1 | once | CSDYSNDTGELFF | TGCAGCGATTACAGTAACGACACCGGGGAGCTGTTTTTT
16 | TRBJ2-2 | TRBD2 | TRBV7-7 | - | CASSLVWGGNTGELFF | TGTGCCAGCAGCTTAGTCTGGGGGGGAAACACCGGGGAGCTGTTTTTT